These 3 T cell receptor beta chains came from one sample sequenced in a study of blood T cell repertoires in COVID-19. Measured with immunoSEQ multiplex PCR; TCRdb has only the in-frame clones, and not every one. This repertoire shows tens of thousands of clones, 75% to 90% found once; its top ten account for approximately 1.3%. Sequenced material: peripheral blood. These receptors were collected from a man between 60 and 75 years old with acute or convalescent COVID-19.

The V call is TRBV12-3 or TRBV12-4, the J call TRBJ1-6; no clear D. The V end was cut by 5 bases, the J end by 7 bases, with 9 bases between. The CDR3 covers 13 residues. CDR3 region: CASSQQTNSPLHF. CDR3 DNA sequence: TGTGCCAGCAGTCAGCAGACAAATTCACCCCTCCACTTT.

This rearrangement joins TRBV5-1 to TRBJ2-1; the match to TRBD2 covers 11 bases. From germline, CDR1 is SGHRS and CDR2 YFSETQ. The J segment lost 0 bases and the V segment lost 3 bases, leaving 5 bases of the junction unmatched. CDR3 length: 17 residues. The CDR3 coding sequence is TGCGCCAGCAGCTGGACTAGCGGGTCCCCCTCCTACAATGAGCAGTTCTTC. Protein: CASSWTSGSPSYNEQFF.

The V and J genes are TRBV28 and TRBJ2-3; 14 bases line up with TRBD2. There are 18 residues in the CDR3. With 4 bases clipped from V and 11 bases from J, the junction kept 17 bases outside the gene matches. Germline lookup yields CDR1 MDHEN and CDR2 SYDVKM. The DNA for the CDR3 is TGTGCCAGCAGTTCCGGGACTAGCGGGAGCATTCGGCAAATACGGCAGTATTTT. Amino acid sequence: CASSSGTSGSIRQIRQYF. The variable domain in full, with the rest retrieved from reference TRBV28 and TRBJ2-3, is DVKVTQSSRYLVKRTGEKVFLECVQDMDHENMFWYRQDPGLGLRLIYFSYDVKMKEKGDIPEGYSVSREKKERFSLILESASTNQTSMYLCASSSGTSGSIRQIRQYFGPGTRLTVL.